This T cell receptor (beta chain) was identified during a study of T cell responses to AZD1222 COVID-19 vaccine. Trimming took 4 bases from V and 1 from J; bases not matched to a gene: 5. Germline values: CDR1 GTSNPN, CDR2 SVGIG (reference sequence). The CDR3 is 14 residues long. Sequencing used immunoSEQ multiplex PCR; TCRdb keeps in-frame clones, though not all of them. This table holds 200,000 or so clones, 90% to 95% found once. The specimen comprised peripheral blood, sampled on day 0 of AZD1222 vaccination. V usage is TRBV30 and J usage is TRBJ2-7, with TRBD1 matching over 9 bases. The clonotype originates from an adult in good health. CDR3 in amino acids: CAWIGQGISYEQYF. CDR3 DNA: TGTGCCTGGATTGGACAGGGGATTTCCTACGAGCAGTACTTC.